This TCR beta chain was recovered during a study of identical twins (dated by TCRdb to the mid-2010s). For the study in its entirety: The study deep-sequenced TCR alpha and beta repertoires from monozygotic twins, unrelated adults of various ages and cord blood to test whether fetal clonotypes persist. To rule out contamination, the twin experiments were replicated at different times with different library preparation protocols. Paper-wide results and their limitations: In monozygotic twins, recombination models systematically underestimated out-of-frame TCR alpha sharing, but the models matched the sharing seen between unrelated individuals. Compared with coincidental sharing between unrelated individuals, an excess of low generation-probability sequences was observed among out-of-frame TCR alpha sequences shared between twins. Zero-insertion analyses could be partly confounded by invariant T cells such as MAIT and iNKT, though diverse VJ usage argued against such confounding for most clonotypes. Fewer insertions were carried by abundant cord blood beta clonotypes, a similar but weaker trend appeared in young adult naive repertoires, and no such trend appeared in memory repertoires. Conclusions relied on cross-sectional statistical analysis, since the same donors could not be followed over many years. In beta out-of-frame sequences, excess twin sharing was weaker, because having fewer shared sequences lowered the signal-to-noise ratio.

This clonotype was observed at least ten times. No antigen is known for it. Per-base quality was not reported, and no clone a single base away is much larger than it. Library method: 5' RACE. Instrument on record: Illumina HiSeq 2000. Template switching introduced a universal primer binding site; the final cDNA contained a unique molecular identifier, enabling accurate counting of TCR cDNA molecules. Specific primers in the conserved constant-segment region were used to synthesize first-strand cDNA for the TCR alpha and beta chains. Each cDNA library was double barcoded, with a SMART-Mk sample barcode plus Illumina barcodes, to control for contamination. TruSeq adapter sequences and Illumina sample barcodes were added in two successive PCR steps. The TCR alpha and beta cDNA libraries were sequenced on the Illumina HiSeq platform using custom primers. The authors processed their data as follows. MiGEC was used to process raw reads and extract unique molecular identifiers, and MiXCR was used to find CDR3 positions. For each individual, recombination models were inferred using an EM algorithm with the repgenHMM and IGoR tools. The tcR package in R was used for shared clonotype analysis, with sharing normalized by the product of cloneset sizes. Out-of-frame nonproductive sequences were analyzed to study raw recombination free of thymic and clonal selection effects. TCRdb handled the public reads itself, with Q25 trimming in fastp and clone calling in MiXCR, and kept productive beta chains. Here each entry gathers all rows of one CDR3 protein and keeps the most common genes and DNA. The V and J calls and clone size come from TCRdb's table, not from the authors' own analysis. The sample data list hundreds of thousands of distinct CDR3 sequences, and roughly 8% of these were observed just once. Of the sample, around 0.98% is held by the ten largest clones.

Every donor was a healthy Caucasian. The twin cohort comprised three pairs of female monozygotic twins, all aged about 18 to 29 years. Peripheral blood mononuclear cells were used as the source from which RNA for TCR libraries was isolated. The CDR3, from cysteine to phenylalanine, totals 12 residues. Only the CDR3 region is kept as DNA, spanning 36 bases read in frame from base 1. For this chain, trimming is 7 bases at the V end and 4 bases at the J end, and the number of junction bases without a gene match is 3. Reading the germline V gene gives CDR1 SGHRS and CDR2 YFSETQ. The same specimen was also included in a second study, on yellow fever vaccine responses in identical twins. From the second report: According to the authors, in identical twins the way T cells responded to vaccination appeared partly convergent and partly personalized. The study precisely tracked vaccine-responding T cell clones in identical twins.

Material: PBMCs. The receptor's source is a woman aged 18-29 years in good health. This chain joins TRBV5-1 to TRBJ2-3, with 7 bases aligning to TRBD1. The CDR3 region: CASGTASDTQYF. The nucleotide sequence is TGCGCCAGCGGGACAGCTTCAGATACGCAGTATTTT.